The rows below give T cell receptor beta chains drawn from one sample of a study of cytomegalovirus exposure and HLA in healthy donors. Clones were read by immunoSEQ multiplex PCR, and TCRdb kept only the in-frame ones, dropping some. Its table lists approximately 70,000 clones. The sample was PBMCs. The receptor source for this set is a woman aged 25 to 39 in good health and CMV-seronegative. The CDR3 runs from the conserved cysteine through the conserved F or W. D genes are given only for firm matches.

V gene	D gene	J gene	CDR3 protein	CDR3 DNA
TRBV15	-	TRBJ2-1	CATSTFANIGGEQFF	TGTGCCACCAGCACCTTCGCGAATATCGGGGGTGAGCAGTTCTTC
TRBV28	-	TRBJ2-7	CASSPPGNPYEQYF	TGTGCCAGCAGTCCCCCAGGTAACCCCTACGAGCAGTACTTC
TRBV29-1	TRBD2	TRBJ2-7	CSAVPGTSIYEQYF	TGCAGCGCCGTCCCCGGGACTAGCATCTACGAGCAGTACTTC
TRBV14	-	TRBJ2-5	CASSQDRGWQETQYF	TGTGCCAGCAGCCAAGACAGGGGATGGCAAGAGACCCAGTACTTC
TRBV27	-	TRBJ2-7	CASSRAGDHEQYF	TGTGCCAGCAGTAGGGCAGGGGACCACGAGCAGTACTTC
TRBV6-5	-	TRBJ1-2	CASRQGIDGYTF	TGTGCCAGCAGACAGGGTATAGACGGCTACACCTTC
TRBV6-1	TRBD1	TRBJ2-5	CASDYDRGETQYF	TGTGCCAGCGACTACGACAGGGGCGAGACCCAGTACTTC
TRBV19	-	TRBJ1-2	CASSQWAGDYGYTF	TGTGCCAGTAGTCAATGGGCAGGCGACTATGGCTACACCTTC
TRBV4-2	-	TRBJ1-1	CASSSLGQGEAFF	TGTGCCAGCAGCTCACTGGGGCAGGGGGAAGCTTTCTTT
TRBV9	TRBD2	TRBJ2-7	CASSPGGTYEQYF	TGTGCCAGCAGCCCCGGGGGGACCTACGAGCAGTACTTC
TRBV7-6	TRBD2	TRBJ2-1	CASSSSGGAGYEQFF	TGTGCCAGCAGCTCTAGCGGGGGGGCAGGGTATGAGCAGTTCTTC
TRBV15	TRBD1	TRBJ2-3	CATSRGQGARDTQYF	TGTGCCACCAGCAGGGGTCAGGGGGCCCGGGATACGCAGTATTTT
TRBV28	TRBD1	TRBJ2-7	CASLPGTGKDEQYF	TGTGCCAGCCTCCCTGGGACAGGGAAGGACGAGCAGTACTTC
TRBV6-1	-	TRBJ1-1	CASSLINTEAFF	TGTGCCAGCAGCCTTATTAACACTGAAGCTTTCTTT
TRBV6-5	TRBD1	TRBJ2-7	CASRADRPSYEQYF	TGTGCCAGCAGAGCGGACAGGCCTTCCTACGAGCAGTACTTC
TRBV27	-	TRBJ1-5	CASSLSRGGANQPQHF	TGTGCCAGCAGTTTATCGAGGGGGGGGGCTAATCAGCCCCAGCATTTT
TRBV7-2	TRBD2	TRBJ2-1	CASSYASGGARNEQFF	TGTGCCAGCAGCTATGCTAGCGGGGGGGCCAGGAATGAGCAGTTCTTC
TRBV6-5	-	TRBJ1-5	CASSYSSRGEVGPQHF	TGTGCCAGCAGTTACTCGAGCAGGGGAGAGGTTGGGCCCCAGCATTTT
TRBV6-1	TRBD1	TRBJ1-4	CASRSQGAREKLFF	TGTGCCAGCAGGTCACAGGGGGCGCGGGAAAAACTGTTTTTT
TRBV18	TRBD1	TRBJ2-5	CASSPPGQAAQETQYF	TGTGCCAGCTCACCACCGGGACAGGCGGCCCAAGAGACCCAGTACTTC
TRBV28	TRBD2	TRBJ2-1	CASSTPKREGYNEQFF	TGTGCCAGCAGTACCCCGAAGCGGGAGGGTTACAATGAGCAGTTCTTC
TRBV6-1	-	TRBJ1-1	CASSESGESTEAFF	TGTGCCAGCAGTGAAAGTGGGGAGAGCACTGAAGCTTTCTTT
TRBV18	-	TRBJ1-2	CASSPDTYYGYTF	TGTGCCAGCTCACCAGACACCTACTATGGCTACACCTTC
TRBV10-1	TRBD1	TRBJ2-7	CASSSGTGVVSYEQYF	TGCGCCAGCAGCTCCGGGACAGGGGTCGTCTCCTACGAGCAGTACTTC
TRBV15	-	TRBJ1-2	CATSRGRGDRRIGYTF	TGTGCCACCAGCAGAGGTCGGGGGGACCGACGAATTGGCTACACCTTC
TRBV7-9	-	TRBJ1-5	CASSPLDSPGNQPQHF	TGTGCCAGCAGTCCCCTCGACAGTCCGGGCAATCAGCCCCAGCATTTT
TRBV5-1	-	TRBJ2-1	CASSLVPSGAGANEQFF	TGCGCCAGCAGCTTGGTACCGAGTGGGGCAGGGGCAAATGAGCAGTTCTTC
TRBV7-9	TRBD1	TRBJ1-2	CASSFGDRGRGGYTF	TGTGCCAGCAGCTTCGGGGACAGGGGGCGCGGAGGCTACACCTTC
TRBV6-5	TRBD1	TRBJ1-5	CASSSDRGNQPQHF	TGTGCCAGCAGCTCCGACAGGGGCAATCAGCCCCAGCATTTT
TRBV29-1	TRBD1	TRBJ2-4	CSVEDPQGNIQYF	TGCAGCGTTGAAGATCCACAGGGGAACATTCAGTACTTC
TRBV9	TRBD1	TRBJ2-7	CASSRTGAPYEQYF	TGTGCCAGCAGCCGTACAGGGGCCCCCTACGAGCAGTACTTC
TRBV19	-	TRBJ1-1	CASSPSQAQLITEAFF	TGTGCCAGTAGTCCCTCCCAGGCACAACTTATCACTGAAGCTTTCTTT
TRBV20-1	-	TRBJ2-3	CSARGGYF	TGCAGTGCTAGAGGCGGGTATTTT
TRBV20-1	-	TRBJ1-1	CSAFPLLEAFF	TGCAGTGCTTTCCCTCTTCTTGAAGCTTTCTTT
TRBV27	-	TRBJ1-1	CASSLMGLMNTEAFF	TGTGCCAGCAGTTTAATGGGACTGATGAACACTGAAGCTTTCTTT
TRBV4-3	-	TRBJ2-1	CASSAFRDNEQFF	TGCGCCAGCAGCGCCTTTCGAGACAATGAGCAGTTCTTC
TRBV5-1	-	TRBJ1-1	CASSLEGDEAFF	TGCGCCAGCAGCTTGGAGGGGGATGAAGCTTTCTTT
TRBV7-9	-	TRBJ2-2	CASSPNRYELFF	TGTGCCAGCAGCCCCAACAGATATGAGCTGTTTTTT
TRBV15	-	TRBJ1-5	CATSRDRIGRGGNQPQHF	TGTGCCACCAGCAGAGATCGGATCGGCAGGGGTGGCAATCAGCCCCAGCATTTT
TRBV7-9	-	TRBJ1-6	CASSPPQGGNSPLHF	TGTGCCAGCAGCCCGCCCCAGGGAGGGAATTCACCCCTCCACTTT
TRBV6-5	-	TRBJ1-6	CASSVTLGNNSPLHF	TGTGCCAGCAGTGTTACCCTCGGGAATAATTCACCCCTCCACTTT
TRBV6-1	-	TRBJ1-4	CASSETLGATNEKLFF	TGTGCCAGCAGTGAAACTTTGGGCGCAACTAATGAAAAACTGTTTTTT
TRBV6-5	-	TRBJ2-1	CASTLGVGSLQFF	TGTGCCAGCACCCTAGGGGTGGGTTCTCTGCAGTTCTTC
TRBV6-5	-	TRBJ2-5	CASSKLGGLGETQYF	TGTGCCAGCAGTAAACTCGGGGGGCTAGGGGAGACCCAGTACTTC
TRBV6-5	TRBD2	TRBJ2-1	CASSGLLAGDNEQFF	TGTGCCAGCAGTGGGTTGCTAGCGGGAGACAATGAGCAGTTCTTC
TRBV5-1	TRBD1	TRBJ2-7	CASSPGGGGPYEQYF	TGCGCCAGCAGCCCAGGGGGTGGGGGCCCCTACGAGCAGTACTTC
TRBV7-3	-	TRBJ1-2	CASSITGSYGYTF	TGTGCCAGCAGCATTACAGGGAGTTATGGCTACACCTTC
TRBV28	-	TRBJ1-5	CASSLGQSDQPQHF	TGTGCCAGCAGTTTAGGACAATCCGATCAGCCCCAGCATTTT